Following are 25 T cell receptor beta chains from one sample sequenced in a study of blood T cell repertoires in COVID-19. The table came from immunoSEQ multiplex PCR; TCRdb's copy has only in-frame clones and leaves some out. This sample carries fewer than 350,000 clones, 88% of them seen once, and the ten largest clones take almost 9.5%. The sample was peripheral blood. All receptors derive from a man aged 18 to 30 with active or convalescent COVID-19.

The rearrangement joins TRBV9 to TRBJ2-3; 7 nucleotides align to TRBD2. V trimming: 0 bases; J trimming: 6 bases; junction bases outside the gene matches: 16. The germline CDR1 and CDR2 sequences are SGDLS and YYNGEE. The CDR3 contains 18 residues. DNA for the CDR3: TGTGCCAGCAGCGTAGGGGCGGGGGTTACCCCAAAACGTGATACGCAGTATTTT. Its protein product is CASSVGAGVTPKRDTQYF.

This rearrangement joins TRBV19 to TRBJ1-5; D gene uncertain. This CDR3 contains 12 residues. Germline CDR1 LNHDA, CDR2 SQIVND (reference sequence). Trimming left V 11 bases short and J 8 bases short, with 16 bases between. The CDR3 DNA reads TGTGCCTCCAGATCGGGTTTTGAGCCCCAGCATTTT. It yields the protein CASRSGFEPQHF.

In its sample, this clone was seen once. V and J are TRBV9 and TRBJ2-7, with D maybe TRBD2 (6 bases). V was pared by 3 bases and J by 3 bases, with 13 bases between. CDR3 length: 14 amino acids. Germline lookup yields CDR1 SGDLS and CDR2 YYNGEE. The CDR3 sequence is CASSEDLGGYEQYF. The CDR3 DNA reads TGTGCCAGCAGCGAGGACCTCGGGGGCTACGAGCAGTACTTC.

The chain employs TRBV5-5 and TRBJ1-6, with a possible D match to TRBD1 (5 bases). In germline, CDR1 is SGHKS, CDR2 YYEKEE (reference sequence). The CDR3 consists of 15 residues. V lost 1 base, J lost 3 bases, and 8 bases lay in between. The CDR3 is CASSLTGLYNSPLHF. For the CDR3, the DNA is TGTGCCAGCAGCTTGACGGGACTCTATAATTCACCCCTCCACTTT. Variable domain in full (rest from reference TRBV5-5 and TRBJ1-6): DAGVTQSPTHLIKTRGQQVTLRCSPISGHKSVSWYQQVLGQGPQFIFQYYEKEERGRGNFPDRFSARQFPNYSSELNVNALLLGDSALYLCASSLTGLYNSPLHFGNGTRLTVT.

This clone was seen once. CDR3 residues: CASRGAGNNSPLHF. The CDR3 DNA reads as TGTGCCAGCAGGGGGGCAGGGAATAATTCACCCCTCCACTTT. This chain connects TRBV3-1 (or the pseudogene TRBV3-2) to TRBJ1-6; a weak D match, TRBD1 (6 bases). V was clipped by 6 bases and J by 5 bases, with 11 bases between them. Germline-derived CDR1 and CDR2 are LGHDT and YNNKEL (reference sequence). There are 14 residues in the CDR3.

The CDR3 region has the DNA TGTGCCAGCAGCTTAGATAGTCGGCCCGGGTACGAGCAGTACTTC. Translating gives CASSLDSRPGYEQYF. The rearrangement uses TRBV7-9 and TRBJ2-7; D unresolved. The V and J ends lost 1 base and 4 bases respectively, with 14 bases between them. Per the germline V gene, CDR1 is SEHNR and CDR2 is FQNEAQ (reference sequence). This CDR3 spans 15 amino acids.

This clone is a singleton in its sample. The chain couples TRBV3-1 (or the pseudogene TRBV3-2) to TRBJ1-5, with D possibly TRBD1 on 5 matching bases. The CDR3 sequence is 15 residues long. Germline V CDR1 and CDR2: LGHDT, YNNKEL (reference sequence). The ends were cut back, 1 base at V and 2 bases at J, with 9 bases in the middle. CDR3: CASSQGSGGNQPQHF. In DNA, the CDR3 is TGTGCCAGCAGCCAAGGATCGGGGGGCAATCAGCCCCAGCATTTT.

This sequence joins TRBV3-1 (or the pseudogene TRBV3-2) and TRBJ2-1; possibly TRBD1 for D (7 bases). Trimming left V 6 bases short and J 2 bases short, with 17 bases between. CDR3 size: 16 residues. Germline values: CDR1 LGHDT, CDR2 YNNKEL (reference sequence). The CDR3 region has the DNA TGTGCCAGCAGTTCACAACAGGGGAGGCCCTACAATGAGCAGTTCTTC. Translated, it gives CASSSQQGRPYNEQFF.

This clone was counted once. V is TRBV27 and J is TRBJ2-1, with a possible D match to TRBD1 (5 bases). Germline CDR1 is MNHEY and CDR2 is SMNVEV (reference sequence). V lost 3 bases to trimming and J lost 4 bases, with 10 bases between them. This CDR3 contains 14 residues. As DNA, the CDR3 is TGTGCCAGCAGTTTCGGCAGACAGTACAATGAGCAGTTCTTC. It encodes CASSFGRQYNEQFF.

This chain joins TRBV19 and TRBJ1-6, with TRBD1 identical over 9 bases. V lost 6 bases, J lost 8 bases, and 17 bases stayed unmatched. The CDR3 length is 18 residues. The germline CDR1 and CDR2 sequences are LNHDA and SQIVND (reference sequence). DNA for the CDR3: TGTGCCAGTAGCAATAACCCCGGGACAGGGTTTTTCGATTCACCCCTCCACTTT. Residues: CASSNNPGTGFFDSPLHF. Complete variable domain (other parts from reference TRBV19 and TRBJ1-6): DGGITQSPKYLFRKEGQNVTLSCEQNLNHDAMYWYRQDPGQGLRLIYYSQIVNDFQKGDIAEGYSVSREKKESFPLTVTSAQKNPTAFYLCASSNNPGTGFFDSPLHFGNGTRLTVT.

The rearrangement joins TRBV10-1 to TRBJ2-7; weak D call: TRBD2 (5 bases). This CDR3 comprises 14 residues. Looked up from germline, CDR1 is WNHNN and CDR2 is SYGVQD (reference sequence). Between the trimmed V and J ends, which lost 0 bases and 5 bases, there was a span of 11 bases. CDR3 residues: CASSESRTEDEQYF. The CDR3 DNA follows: TGCGCCAGCAGTGAGTCGAGGACGGAGGACGAGCAGTACTTC.

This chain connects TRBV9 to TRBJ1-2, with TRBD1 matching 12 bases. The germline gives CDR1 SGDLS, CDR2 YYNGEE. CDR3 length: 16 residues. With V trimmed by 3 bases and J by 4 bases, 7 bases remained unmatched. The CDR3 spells CASSELGTGGFYGYTF. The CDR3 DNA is TGTGCCAGCAGCGAGCTAGGGACAGGGGGCTTCTATGGCTACACCTTC.

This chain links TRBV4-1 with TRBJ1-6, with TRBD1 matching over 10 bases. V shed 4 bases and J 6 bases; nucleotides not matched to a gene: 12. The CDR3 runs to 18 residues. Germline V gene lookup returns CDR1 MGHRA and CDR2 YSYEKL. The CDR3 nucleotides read TGCGCCAGCAGCCTTAGCACACCCGGGACAGGGGTTAATTCACCCCTCCACTTT. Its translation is CASSLSTPGTGVNSPLHF.

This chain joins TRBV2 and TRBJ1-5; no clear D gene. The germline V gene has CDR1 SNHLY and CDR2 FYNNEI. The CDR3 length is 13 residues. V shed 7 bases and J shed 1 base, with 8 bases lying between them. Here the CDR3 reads CASMEDSNQPQHF. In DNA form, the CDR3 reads TGTGCCAGCATGGAGGACAGCAATCAGCCCCAGCATTTT. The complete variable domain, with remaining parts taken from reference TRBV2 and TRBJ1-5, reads EPEVTQTPSHQVTQMGQEVILRCVPISNHLYFYWYRQILGQKVEFLVSFYNNEISEKSEIFDDQFSVERPDGSNFTLKIRSTKLEDSAMYFCASMEDSNQPQHFGDGTRLSIL.

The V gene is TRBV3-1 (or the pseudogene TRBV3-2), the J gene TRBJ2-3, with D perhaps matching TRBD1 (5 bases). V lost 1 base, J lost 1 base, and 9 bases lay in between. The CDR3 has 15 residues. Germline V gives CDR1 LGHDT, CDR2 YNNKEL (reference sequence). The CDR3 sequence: CASSQVGRGTDTQYF. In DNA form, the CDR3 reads TGTGCCAGCAGCCAAGTGGGCAGGGGCACAGATACGCAGTATTTT.

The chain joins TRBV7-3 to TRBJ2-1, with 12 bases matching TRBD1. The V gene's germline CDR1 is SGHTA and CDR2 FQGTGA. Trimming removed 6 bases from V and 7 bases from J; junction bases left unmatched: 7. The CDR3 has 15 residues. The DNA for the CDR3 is TGTGCCAGCAGTCCCGGGACAGGGGGCTCGAATGAGCAGTTCTTC. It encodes CASSPGTGGSNEQFF.

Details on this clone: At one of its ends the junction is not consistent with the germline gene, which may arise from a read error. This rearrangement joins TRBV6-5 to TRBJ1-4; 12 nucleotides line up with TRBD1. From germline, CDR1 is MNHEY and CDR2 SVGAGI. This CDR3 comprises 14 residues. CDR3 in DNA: TGTGCCAGCAGGGGACAGGGGGCTAAGGAAAAACTGTTTTTT. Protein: CASRGQGAKEKLFF.

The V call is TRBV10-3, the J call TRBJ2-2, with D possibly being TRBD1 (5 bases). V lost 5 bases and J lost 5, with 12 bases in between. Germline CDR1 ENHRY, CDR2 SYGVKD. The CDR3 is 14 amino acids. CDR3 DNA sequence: TGTGCCATCAGTCGACAGACAGTTACCGGGGAGCTGTTTTTT. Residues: CAISRQTVTGELFF.

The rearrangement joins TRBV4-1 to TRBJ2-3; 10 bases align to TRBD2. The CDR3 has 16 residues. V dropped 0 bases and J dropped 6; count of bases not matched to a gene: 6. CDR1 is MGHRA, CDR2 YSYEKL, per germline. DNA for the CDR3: TGCGCCAGCAGCCAAGACGCTAGCGGGGGCGGGGATACGCAGTATTTT. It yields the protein CASSQDASGGGDTQYF.

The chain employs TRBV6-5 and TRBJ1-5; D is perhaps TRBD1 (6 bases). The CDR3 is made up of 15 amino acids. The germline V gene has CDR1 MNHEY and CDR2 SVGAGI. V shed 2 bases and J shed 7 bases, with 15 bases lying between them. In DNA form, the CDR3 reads TGTGCCAGCAGTTACGCCGCGGGGGCAGGACAGCCCCAGCATTTT. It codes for CASSYAAGAGQPQHF.

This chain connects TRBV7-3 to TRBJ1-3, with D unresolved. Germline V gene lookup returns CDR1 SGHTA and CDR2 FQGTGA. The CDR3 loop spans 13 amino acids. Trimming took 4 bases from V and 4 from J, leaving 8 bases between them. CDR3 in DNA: TGTGCCAGCAGCTCAAGCCCAGGAAACACCATATATTTT. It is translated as CASSSSPGNTIYF.

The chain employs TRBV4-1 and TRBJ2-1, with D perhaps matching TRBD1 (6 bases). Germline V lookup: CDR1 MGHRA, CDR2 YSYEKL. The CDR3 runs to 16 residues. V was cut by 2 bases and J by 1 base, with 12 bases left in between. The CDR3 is CASSQPSQGSYNEQFF. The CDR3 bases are TGCGCCAGCAGCCAACCTTCACAGGGTTCCTACAATGAGCAGTTCTTC.

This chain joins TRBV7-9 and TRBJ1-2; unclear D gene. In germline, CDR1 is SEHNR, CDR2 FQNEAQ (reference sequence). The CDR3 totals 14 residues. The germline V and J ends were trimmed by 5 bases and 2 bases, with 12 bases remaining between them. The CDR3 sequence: CASSQEAPNYGYTF. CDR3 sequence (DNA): TGTGCCAGCAGCCAAGAGGCACCGAACTATGGCTACACCTTC.

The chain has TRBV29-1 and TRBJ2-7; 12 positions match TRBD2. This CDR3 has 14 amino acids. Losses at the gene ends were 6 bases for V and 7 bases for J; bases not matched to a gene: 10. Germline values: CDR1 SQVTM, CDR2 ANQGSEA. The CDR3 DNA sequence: TGCAGCGTCTTTGGACTAGCGGGGTCTAAAGAGCAGTACTTC. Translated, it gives CSVFGLAGSKEQYF.

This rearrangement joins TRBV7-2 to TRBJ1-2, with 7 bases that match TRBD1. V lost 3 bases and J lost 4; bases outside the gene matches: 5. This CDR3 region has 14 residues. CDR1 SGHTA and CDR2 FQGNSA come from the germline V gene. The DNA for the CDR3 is TGTGCCAGCAGCTTTGCCGGGACAGCCTATGGCTACACCTTC. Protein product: CASSFAGTAYGYTF.